The rows below give T cell receptor beta chains drawn from one sample of a study of T cell changes during pregnancy in multiple sclerosis. Sequencing used immunoSEQ multiplex PCR; TCRdb keeps in-frame clones, though not all of them. The sample carries around 80,000 clones, 90% to 95% recorded once. The specimen was peripheral blood, collected in the second trimester of pregnancy. These receptor sequences come from a female donor in good health, enrolled as a control in a pregnancy study. The conserved cysteine and the conserved F or W are not part of the CDR3 here.

j_call: TRBJ2-3; v_call: TRBV27; cdr3_aa: ASSLLREWDTQY
j_call: TRBJ2-5; v_call: TRBV28; cdr3_aa: ASSPLAGEKWETQY
j_call: TRBJ2-1; v_call: TRBV2; cdr3_aa: ASSDRGLELF
j_call: TRBJ1-5; v_call: TRBV18; cdr3_aa: ASSPTGGANNQPQH
j_call: TRBJ2-3; v_call: TRBV5-4; cdr3_aa: ASSRQGETDTQY
j_call: TRBJ1-4; v_call: TRBV5-4; cdr3_aa: ASSLRTGGANEKLF
j_call: TRBJ1-2; v_call: TRBV28; cdr3_aa: ATWAGDYGYT
j_call: TRBJ2-7; v_call: TRBV6-1; cdr3_aa: ASSDLVGTETYEQY
j_call: TRBJ2-1; v_call: TRBV7-9; cdr3_aa: ASSPVAGGTYNEQF
j_call: TRBJ2-3; v_call: TRBV5-4; cdr3_aa: ASSLPGGTQY
j_call: TRBJ2-3; v_call: TRBV11-2; cdr3_aa: ASATGSDTQY
j_call: TRBJ2-7; v_call: TRBV7-9; cdr3_aa: ASSRRQGLSYEQY
j_call: TRBJ2-2; v_call: TRBV27; cdr3_aa: ASSLIAGANTGELF
j_call: TRBJ2-7; v_call: TRBV27; cdr3_aa: ASSLTGPSYEQY
j_call: TRBJ2-3; v_call: TRBV19; cdr3_aa: ASSSRGFTDTQY
j_call: TRBJ2-1; v_call: TRBV6-5; cdr3_aa: ASKSGTLGEQF
j_call: TRBJ2-7; v_call: TRBV7-9; cdr3_aa: ASSLGPLAAYEQY
j_call: TRBJ2-7; v_call: TRBV27; cdr3_aa: ASSLLVPSGIYEQY
j_call: TRBJ2-2; v_call: TRBV9; cdr3_aa: ASSATGGTGELF
j_call: TRBJ2-7; v_call: TRBV7-2; cdr3_aa: ASSRGPSYEQY
j_call: TRBJ2-7; v_call: TRBV6-1; cdr3_aa: ASSAPASGSWEQY
j_call: TRBJ1-2; v_call: TRBV18; cdr3_aa: ASSPPTGPDYGYT
j_call: TRBJ2-1; v_call: TRBV28; cdr3_aa: ACQGELSRNEQF
j_call: TRBJ2-7; v_call: TRBV29-1; cdr3_aa: SAGGFHEQY
j_call: TRBJ1-2; v_call: TRBV28; cdr3_aa: ASSLYGGQGGYT
j_call: TRBJ2-2; v_call: TRBV28; cdr3_aa: ASREQGGRTGELF
j_call: TRBJ2-7; v_call: TRBV5-1; cdr3_aa: ASSPGPLSSYEQY
j_call: TRBJ2-5; v_call: TRBV4-1; cdr3_aa: ASSPGWQVLPQETQY